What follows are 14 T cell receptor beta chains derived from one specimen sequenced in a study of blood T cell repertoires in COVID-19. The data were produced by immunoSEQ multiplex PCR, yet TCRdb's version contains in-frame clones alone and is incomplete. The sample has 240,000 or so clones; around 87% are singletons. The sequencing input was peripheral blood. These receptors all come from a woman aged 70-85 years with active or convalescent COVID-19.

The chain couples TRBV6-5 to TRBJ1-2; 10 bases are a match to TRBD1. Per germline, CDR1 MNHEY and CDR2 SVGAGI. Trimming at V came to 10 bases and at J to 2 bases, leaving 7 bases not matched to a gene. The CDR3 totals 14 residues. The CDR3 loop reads CATQRTGGNYGYTF. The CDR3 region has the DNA TGTGCCACTCAAAGGACAGGGGGAAACTATGGCTACACCTTC.

The CDR3 nucleotides are TGTGCCAGCAGCCCTGGACCAGGACAAACTAAGAGCCGCGCTTTCTTT. Translated: CASSPGPGQTKSRAFF. This sequence joins TRBV27 and TRBJ1-1, with D possibly being TRBD1 (5 bases). Trimming left V 6 bases short and J 11 bases short, with 28 bases between. The CDR3 length is 16 residues. In germline, CDR1 is MNHEY, CDR2 SMNVEV (reference sequence).

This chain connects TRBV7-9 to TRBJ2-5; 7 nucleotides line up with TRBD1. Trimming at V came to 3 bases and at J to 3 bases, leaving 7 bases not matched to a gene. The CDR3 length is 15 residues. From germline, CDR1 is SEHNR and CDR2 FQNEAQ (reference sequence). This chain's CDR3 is CASSFATGMEETQYF. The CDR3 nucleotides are TGTGCCAGCAGCTTCGCGACAGGGATGGAAGAGACCCAGTACTTC.

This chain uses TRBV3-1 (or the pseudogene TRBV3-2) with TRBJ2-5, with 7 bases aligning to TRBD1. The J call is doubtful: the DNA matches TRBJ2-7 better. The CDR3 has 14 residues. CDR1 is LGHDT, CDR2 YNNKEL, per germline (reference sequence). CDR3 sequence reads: CASSHASGGYEQYF. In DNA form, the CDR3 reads TGTGCCAGCAGCCACGCCTCAGGGGGTTACGAGCAGTACTTC.

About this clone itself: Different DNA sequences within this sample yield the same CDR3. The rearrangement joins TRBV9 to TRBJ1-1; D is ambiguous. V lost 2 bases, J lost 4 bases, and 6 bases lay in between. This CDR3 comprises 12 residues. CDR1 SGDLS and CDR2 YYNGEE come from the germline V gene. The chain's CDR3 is CASSVAGTEAFF. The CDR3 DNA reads TGTGCCAGCAGCGTGGCAGGCACTGAAGCTTTCTTT.

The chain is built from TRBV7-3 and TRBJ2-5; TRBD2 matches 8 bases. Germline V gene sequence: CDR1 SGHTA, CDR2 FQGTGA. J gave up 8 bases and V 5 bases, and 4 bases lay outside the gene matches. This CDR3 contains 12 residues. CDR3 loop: CASSLAGGTQYF. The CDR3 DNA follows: TGTGCCAGCAGCCTGGCGGGGGGCACCCAGTACTTC.

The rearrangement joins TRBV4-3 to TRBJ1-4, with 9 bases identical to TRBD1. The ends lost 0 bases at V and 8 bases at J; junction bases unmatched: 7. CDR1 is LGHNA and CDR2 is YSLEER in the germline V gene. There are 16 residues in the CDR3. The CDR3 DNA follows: TGCGCCAGCAGCCAAGAGGGGACAGGGTCCTGGGAAAAACTGTTTTTT. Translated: CASSQEGTGSWEKLFF.

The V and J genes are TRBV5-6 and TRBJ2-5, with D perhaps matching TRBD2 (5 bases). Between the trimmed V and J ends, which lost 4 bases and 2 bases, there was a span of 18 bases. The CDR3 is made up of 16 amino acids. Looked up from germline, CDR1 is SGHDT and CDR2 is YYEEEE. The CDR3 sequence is CASSLQSGRDQETQYF. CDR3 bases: TGTGCCAGCAGCCTACAATCCGGACGGGATCAAGAGACCCAGTACTTC.

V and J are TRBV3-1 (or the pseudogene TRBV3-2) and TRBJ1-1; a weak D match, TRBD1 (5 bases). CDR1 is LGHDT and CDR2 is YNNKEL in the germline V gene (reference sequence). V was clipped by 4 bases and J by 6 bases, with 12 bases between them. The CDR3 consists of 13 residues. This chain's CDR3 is CASSRWQGSEAFF. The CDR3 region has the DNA TGTGCCAGCAGCCGATGGCAGGGATCTGAAGCTTTCTTT.

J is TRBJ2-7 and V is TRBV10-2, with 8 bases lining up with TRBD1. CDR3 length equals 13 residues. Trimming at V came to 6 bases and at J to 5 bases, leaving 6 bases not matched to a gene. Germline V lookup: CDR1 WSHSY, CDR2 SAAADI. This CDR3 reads CASSDGTGDEQYF. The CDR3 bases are TGCGCCAGCAGCGACGGGACAGGCGACGAGCAGTACTTC.

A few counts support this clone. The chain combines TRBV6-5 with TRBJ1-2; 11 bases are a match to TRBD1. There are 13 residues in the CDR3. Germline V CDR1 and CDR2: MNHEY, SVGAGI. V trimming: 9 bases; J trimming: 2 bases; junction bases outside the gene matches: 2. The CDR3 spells CASWTGGNYGYTF. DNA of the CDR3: TGTGCCAGTTGGACAGGGGGCAACTATGGCTACACCTTC.

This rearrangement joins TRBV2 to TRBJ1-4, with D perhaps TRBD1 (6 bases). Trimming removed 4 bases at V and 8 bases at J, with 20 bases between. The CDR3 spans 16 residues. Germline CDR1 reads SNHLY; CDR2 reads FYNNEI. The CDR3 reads CASSVHRSGGGEKLFF. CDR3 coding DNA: TGTGCCAGCAGTGTTCATCGTTCGGGGGGCGGGGAAAAACTGTTTTTT.

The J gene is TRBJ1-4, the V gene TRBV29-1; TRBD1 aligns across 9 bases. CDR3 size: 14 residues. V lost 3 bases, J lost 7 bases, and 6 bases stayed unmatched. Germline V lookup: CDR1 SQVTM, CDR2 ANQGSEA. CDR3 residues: CSVDPGTGPEKLFF. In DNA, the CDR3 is TGCAGCGTTGACCCCGGGACAGGGCCTGAAAAACTGTTTTTT.

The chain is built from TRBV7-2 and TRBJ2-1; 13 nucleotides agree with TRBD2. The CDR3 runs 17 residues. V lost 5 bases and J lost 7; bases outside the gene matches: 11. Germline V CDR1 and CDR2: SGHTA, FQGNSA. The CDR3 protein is CASSQTSGGVTFNEQFF. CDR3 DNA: TGTGCCAGCAGCCAAACTAGCGGGGGGGTGACTTTTAATGAGCAGTTCTTC.